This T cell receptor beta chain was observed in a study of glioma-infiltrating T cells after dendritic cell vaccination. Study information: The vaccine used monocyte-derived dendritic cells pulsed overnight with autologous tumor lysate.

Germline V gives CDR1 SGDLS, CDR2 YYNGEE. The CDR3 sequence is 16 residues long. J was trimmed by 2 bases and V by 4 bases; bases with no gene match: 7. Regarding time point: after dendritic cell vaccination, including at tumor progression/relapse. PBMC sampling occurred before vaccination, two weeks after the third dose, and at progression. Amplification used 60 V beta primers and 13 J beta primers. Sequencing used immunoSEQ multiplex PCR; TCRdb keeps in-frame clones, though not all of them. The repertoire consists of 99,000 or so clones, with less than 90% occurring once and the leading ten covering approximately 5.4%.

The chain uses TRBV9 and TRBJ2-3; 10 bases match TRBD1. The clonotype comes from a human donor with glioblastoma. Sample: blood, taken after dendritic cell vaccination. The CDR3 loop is CASSPRGQGYTDTQYF. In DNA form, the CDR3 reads TGTGCCAGCAGCCCGAGGGGACAGGGGTACACAGATACGCAGTATTTT.